This T cell receptor (beta chain) was profiled in a study of blood T cells in healthy people across ages. Findings and caveats of the study: Older individuals had lower TCR beta diversity per million T cells (the decline was roughly linear). CMV status of donors was not determined, possibly confounding expanded clonotype changes.

The CDR3 covers 12 residues. Germline V gene data show CDR1 as LGHNA and CDR2 as YSLEER. Healthy Russian Caucasian donors spanned ages about 6 to 90 years. At least ten counts were recorded for this clonotype. The antigen remains unidentified. One end of the junction is discordant with germline, which a read error may explain. The second PCR ran about 6 to 12 cycles with a sample-barcoded 5' primer and J-beta primers. Each sample provided no less than 2.5 million CDR3-containing paired-end reads. Via MiXCR, TCRdb re-called the 5' RACE reads, giving one row per CDR3 protein. Found here are 600,000 to 1,000,000 distinct CDR3 sequences, roughly 60% of them singletons; the top ten hold about 20%.

The sequence was collected from a man aged 25 to 40 in good health. Sequencing used blood. The chain recombines TRBV4-3 with TRBJ1-2, with no clear D. The CDR3 sequence: CASSQEGYGYTF. The CDR3 DNA reads TGTGCCAGCAGCCAAGAGGGCTATGGCTACACCTTC.